Each of the 13 T cell receptor beta chains below was sequenced from the same sample in a study of T cells in localized non-small cell lung cancer. Clones were sequenced by immunoSEQ multiplex PCR, and TCRdb holds only the in-frame ones, with some missing. The sample records roughly 35,000 clones, around 92% being singletons. Sample: peripheral blood, taken before any cancer treatment. The receptor set was obtained from a female donor at least 60 years old with stage I lung adenocarcinoma.

About this clone: The germline gene is not matched at one end of the junction; a read error may be the cause. The CDR3 nucleotides are TGTGCCAGCAGCATAGACGGATACACTGAAGCTTTCTTT. Amino acids: CASSIDGYTEAFF. The gene calls are TRBV11-3 and TRBJ1-1; D ambiguous. From germline, CDR1 is SGHNT and CDR2 YENEEA. CDR3 size: 13 residues.

Here the CDR3 reads CAWSVTSLWETQYF. The CDR3 DNA follows: TGTGCCTGGAGTGTTACTAGCTTATGGGAGACCCAGTACTTC. V gene TRBV30 combines with J gene TRBJ2-5; D is perhaps TRBD2 (6 bases). Germline lookup yields CDR1 GTSNPN and CDR2 SVGIG (reference sequence). Trimming stripped 0 bases from V and 5 bases from J, with 13 bases between. There are 14 residues in the CDR3.

The chain joins TRBV5-6 to TRBJ1-1; 7 nucleotides match TRBD1. Germline assignment: CDR1 SGHDT and CDR2 YYEEEE. This CDR3 is 16 amino acids long. J lost 0 bases, V lost 4 bases, and 9 bases had no gene match. CDR3 nucleotide sequence: TGTGCCAGCAGCCCCTCAGGGGGGAGCATGAACACTGAAGCTTTCTTT. Encoded protein: CASSPSGGSMNTEAFF.

This chain uses TRBV5-1 with TRBJ1-3; D is possibly TRBD1 (5 bases). Looked up from germline, CDR1 is SGHRS and CDR2 is YFSETQ. V dropped 2 bases and J dropped 3 bases, with 21 bases sitting between them. The CDR3 runs to 18 residues. CDR3 in amino acids: CASSLNTGTRSRGNTIYF. CDR3 in DNA: TGCGCCAGCAGCTTAAATACCGGGACTCGCTCTCGTGGAAACACCATATATTTT. Combining the CDR3 with reference TRBV5-1 and TRBJ1-3 gives the whole variable domain KAGVTQTPRYLIKTRGQQVTLSCSPISGHRSVSWYQQTPGQGLQFLFEYFSETQRNKGNFPGRFSGRQFSNSRSEMNVSTLELGDSALYLCASSLNTGTRSRGNTIYFGEGSWLTVV.

The gene calls are TRBV4-1 and TRBJ1-1; no clear D. Trimming took off 4 bases at V and 4 bases at J, with 16 bases between the two ends. The CDR3 length is 15 residues. The germline V gene encodes CDR1 MGHRA and CDR2 YSYEKL. In nucleotides, the CDR3 is TGCGCCAGCAGCCCGTTGTCTTCTAGGAGCACTGAAGCTTTCTTT. Translation: CASSPLSSRSTEAFF.

This clone has a handful of counts. A junction boundary mismatches the germline segment, possibly from a read error. The rearrangement joins TRBV7-9 to TRBJ1-6; tentative D call: TRBD1 (5 bases). Looked up from germline, CDR1 is SEHNR and CDR2 is FQNEAQ (reference sequence). The CDR3 is made up of 12 amino acids. The CDR3 DNA reads as TGTGCCAGCAGTTTAGGGGTATCACCCCTCCACTTT. Translated: CASSLGVSPLHF.

CDR3: CASSAVLNTEAFF. CDR3 nucleotides: TGCGCCAGCAGTGCGGTCTTGAACACTGAAGCTTTCTTT. J is TRBJ1-1 and V is TRBV10-2; D not resolved. Germline V gene sequence: CDR1 WSHSY, CDR2 SAAADI. V was shortened by 4 bases and J by 0 bases, with 6 bases between the two germline ends. The CDR3 has 13 residues.

This clone has more than one count but fewer than ten. The chain uses TRBV9 and TRBJ1-1, with D unclear. With 3 bases removed from V and 5 bases from J, the gap between germline ends came to 14 bases. CDR1 is SGDLS, CDR2 YYNGEE, per germline. The CDR3 runs to 14 residues. CDR3 protein: CASSGSPLGTEAFF. The CDR3 DNA sequence: TGTGCCAGCAGCGGGAGTCCCTTGGGAACTGAAGCTTTCTTT.

Regarding this clone: Other DNA sequences in the sample encode the same CDR3. The J gene is TRBJ1-3, the V gene TRBV7-9; D gene unclear. The CDR3 loop spans 14 amino acids. Looked up from germline, CDR1 is SEHNR and CDR2 is FQNEAQ (reference sequence). V was pared by 1 base and J by 0 bases, with 4 bases between. This CDR3 is CASSLGSSGNTIYF. The CDR3 DNA follows: TGTGCCAGCAGCTTAGGGAGCTCTGGAAACACCATATATTTT.

The V gene is TRBV5-1, the J gene TRBJ2-7; 7 bases line up with TRBD1. This CDR3 is built from 15 residues. CDR1 SGHRS and CDR2 YFSETQ come from the germline V gene. Germline trimming cut 0 bases from V and 7 bases from J; bases unmatched to any gene: 10. CDR3 sequence: CASSLGGLQGREQYF. DNA for the CDR3: TGCGCCAGCAGCTTGGGTGGTTTACAGGGGCGAGAGCAGTACTTC.

The chain couples TRBV28 to TRBJ1-1, with a weak D call TRBD1 (5 bases). The V end lost 4 bases, the J end lost 2 bases, and 11 bases lay between the germline ends. This CDR3 is 14 amino acids long. Germline values: CDR1 MDHEN, CDR2 SYDVKM. CDR3: CASSSAGFNTEAFF. CDR3 in DNA: TGTGCCAGCAGTTCTGCAGGGTTCAACACTGAAGCTTTCTTT.

The chain has TRBV6-5 and TRBJ1-2, with D unclear. This CDR3 is 14 amino acids long. V was trimmed by 7 bases and J by 4 bases, leaving 16 bases between them. Germline CDR1 reads MNHEY; CDR2 reads SVGAGI. CDR3 sequence (DNA): TGTGCCAGCACTCCCCGGGCACCGCTCTATGGCTACACCTTC. Translation: CASTPRAPLYGYTF.

The chain links TRBV6-1 to TRBJ1-5; a weak D match, TRBD1 (5 bases). The ends were cut back, 4 bases at V and 3 bases at J, with 10 bases in the middle. The CDR3 is 14 amino acids. Germline loops: CDR1 MNHNS, CDR2 SASEGT. The CDR3 coding sequence is TGTGCCAGCAGTGGGGACGGAGTCAATCAGCCCCAGCATTTT. Translating gives CASSGDGVNQPQHF.